Described below is a single TCR beta chain sequence and its context. Its antigen is currently not known. Base qualities were left out, and no much larger clone turns up one base away. The trial excluded patients who had a history of autoimmune disease or were on systemic immunosuppression. Peripheral blood for TCR sequencing was collected from all dose cohorts at baseline, on cycle 4 day 1, and on cycle 7 day 1. The samples were drawn from a first-in-human, open-label, multicenter phase I dose-escalation trial of ivuxolimab. Adults with locally advanced or metastatic head and neck squamous cell, hepatocellular, melanoma or renal cell carcinoma were enrolled in the trial. CD4+ and CD8+ T cells were sorted separately from peripheral blood before TCR sequencing. The data are from a study of OX40 agonist ivuxolimab in advanced cancers. For the study in its entirety: Ivuxolimab, which targeted the costimulatory receptor OX40 (CD134), was an agonistic, fully human IgG2 monoclonal antibody. The point of sequencing TCRbeta in the periphery was to test whether ivuxolimab changed TCR sequence diversity and drove clonal T-cell expansion. The paper reports the monotherapy dose-escalation portion (N ≈ 52 patients) of the phase I ivuxolimab trial. Prior anti-PD-1, anti-PD-L1 or anti-CTLA-4 therapy was permitted, and 30% to 50% of dose-escalation patients had received checkpoint inhibitors. Partial responses were achieved by three dose-escalation patients, of whom one had hepatocellular carcinoma and two had cutaneous melanoma. In the dose-escalation cohort, roughly 80% of patients were male, and the mean age was approximately 64 years, with a range of about 23 to 90. Intravenous ivuxolimab was administered to patients every 2 weeks at six dose levels: 0.01, 0.1, 0.3, 1.5, 3 and 10 mg/kg. Of the approximately 50 dose-escalation patients, hepatocellular carcinoma was present in around 19, melanoma in roughly 15, renal cell carcinoma in 9 and head and neck cancer in 9. Results the study describes overall, beyond this receptor: Low levels of normalized T-cell clonal expansion were also seen in some nonresponding patients. In the 0.1-3.0 mg/kg groups, partial responders had among the lowest normalized peripheral clonal expansion, particularly in CD8+ T cells. Which antigens the clonally expanded peripheral T cells were specific for was not determined. After ivuxolimab, more expanded clones were found on average in CD8+ T cells than in CD4+ T cells. At doses of 0.1 to 3.0 mg/kg, clonal expansion of both CD4+ and CD8+ T cells in blood was seen between baseline and week 6.

Ends trimmed: V by 4 bases, J by 8 bases; bases unmatched to a gene: 12. The germline V gene supplies CDR1 SGHRS and CDR2 YFSETQ. The CDR3 runs 16 residues from the cysteine to the phenylalanine. The CDR3 DNA has 48 bases and is translated from base 1. Genomic DNA was extracted from sorted cells for sequencing of the TCRbeta CDR3 region. The immunoSEQ Assay was used for sequencing of TCRbeta CDR3 regions. Here the immuneACCESS table is served through TCRdb, limited to in-frame sequences with V and J called. Missing clones are a known gap in these copies; in checked studies unresolved V genes cover under half, and the rest lacks a known reason. Counted in this sample were tens of thousands of clones; approximately 90% of them appeared once. Around 4% of the sample rests with the top ten.

This chain is built from TRBV5-1 and TRBJ2-3; the junction holds 11 bases that match TRBD2. The sample was CD4+ or CD8+ T cells sorted from blood, taken in a trial of the OX40 agonist ivuxolimab. This sequence originates from an adult with an advanced solid tumor such as melanoma, head and neck, liver or kidney cancer. The CDR3 reads CASSPTSGGGGGTQYF. Read as DNA, the sequence is TGCGCCAGCAGCCCCACTAGCGGGGGTGGGGGCGGTACGCAGTATTTT. The CDR3 plus the reference TRBV5-1 and TRBJ2-3 genes for the other parts give the full variable domain: KAGVTQTPRYLIKTRGQQVTLSCSPISGHRSVSWYQQTPGQGLQFLFEYFSETQRNKGNFPGRFSGRQFSNSRSEMNVSTLELGDSALYLCASSPTSGGGGGTQYFGPGTRLTVL.